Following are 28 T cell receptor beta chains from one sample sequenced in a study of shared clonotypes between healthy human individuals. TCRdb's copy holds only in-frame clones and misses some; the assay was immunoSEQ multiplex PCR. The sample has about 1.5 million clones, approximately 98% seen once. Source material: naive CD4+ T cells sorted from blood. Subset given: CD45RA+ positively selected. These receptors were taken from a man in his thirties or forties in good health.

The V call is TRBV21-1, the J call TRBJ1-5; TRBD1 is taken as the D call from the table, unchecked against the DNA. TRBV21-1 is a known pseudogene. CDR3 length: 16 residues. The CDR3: CASSKKPDRENQPQHF. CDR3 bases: TGTGCCAGCAGCAAAAAGCCGGACAGGGAGAATCAGCCCCAGCATTTT.

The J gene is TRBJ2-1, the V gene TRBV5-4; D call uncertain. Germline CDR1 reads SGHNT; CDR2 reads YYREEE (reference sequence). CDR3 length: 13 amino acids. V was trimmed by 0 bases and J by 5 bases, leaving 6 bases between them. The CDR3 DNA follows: TGTGCCAGCAGCTTGGGTACAAACAATGAGCAGTTCTTC. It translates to CASSLGTNNEQFF.

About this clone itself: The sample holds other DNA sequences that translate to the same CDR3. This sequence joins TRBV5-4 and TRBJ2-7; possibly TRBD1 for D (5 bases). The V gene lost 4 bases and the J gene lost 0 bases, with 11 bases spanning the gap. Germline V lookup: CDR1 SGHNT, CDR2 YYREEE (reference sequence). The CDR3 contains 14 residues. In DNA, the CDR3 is TGTGCCAGCAGCCGGACATCGGGCTCCTACGAGCAGTACTTC. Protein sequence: CASSRTSGSYEQYF. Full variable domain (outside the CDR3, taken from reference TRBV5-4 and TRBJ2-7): ETGVTQSPTHLIKTRGQQVTLRCSSQSGHNTVSWYQQALGQGPQFIFQYYREEENGRGNFPPRFSGLQFPNYSSELNVNALELDDSALYLCASSRTSGSYEQYFGPGTRLTVT.

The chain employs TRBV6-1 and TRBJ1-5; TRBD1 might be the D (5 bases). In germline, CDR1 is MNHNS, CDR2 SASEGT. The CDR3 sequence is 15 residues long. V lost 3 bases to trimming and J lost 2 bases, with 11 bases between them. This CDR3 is CASSDGRGGNQPQHF. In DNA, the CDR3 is TGTGCCAGCAGTGATGGTCGAGGGGGCAATCAGCCCCAGCATTTT.

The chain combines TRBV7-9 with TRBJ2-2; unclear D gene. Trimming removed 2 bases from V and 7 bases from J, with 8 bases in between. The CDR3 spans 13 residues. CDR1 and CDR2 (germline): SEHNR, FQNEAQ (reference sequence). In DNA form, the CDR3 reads TGTGCCAGCAGCTTATCCGAGTTCGGGGAGCTGTTTTTT. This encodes CASSLSEFGELFF.

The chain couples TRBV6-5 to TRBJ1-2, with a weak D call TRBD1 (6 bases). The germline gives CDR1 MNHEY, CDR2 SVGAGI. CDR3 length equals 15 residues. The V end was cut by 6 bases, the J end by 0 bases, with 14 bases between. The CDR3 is CASRRVGGPNYGYTF. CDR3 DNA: TGTGCCAGCAGACGAGTGGGGGGCCCTAACTATGGCTACACCTTC.

Written as DNA, the CDR3 is TGTGCCAGCAGCAGGCCGGGACAGGGGACATACGAGCAGTACTTC. The encoded protein is CASSRPGQGTYEQYF. The chain joins TRBV5-4 to TRBJ2-7; 10 bases align to TRBD1. CDR3 size: 15 residues. The J segment lost 4 bases and the V segment lost 4 bases, leaving 8 bases of the junction unmatched. The germline gives CDR1 SGHNT, CDR2 YYREEE (reference sequence).

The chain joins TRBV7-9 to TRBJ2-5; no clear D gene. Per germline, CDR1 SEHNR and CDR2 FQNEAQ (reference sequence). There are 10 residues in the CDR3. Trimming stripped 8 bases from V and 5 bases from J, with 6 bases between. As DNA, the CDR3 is TGTGCCAGCGCCATTGAGACCCAGTACTTC. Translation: CASAIETQYF.

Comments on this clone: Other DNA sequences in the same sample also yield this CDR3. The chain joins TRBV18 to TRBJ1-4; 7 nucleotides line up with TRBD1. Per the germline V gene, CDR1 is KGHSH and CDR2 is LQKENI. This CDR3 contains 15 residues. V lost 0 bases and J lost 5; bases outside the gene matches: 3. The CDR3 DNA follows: TGTGCCAGCTCACCACCGGGACAGAGGAATGAAAAACTGTTTTTT. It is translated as CASSPPGQRNEKLFF.

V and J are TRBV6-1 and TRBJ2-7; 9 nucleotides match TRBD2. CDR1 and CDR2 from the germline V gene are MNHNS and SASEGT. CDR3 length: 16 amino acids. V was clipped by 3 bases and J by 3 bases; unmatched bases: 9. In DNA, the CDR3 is TGTGCCAGCAGTGAGTTCCTAGCGGGACTCGACTACGAGCAGTACTTC. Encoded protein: CASSEFLAGLDYEQYF.

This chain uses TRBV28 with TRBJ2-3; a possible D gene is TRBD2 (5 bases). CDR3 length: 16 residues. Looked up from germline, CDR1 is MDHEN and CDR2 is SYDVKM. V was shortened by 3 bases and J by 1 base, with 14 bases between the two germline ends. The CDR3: CASSLASRRGTDTQYF. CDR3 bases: TGTGCCAGCAGTTTGGCAAGTCGGCGGGGCACAGATACGCAGTATTTT.

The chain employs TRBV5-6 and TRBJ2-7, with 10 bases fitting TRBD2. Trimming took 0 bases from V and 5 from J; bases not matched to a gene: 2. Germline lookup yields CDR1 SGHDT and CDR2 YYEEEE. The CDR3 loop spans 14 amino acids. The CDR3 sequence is CASSLELAGNEQYF. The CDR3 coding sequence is TGTGCCAGCAGCTTGGAACTAGCGGGAAACGAGCAGTACTTC.

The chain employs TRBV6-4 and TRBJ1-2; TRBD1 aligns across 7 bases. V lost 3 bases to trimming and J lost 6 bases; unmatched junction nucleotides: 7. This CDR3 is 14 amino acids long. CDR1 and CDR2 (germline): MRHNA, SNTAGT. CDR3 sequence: CASSETGNGDGYTF. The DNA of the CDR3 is TGTGCCAGCAGTGAGACAGGGAATGGGGATGGCTACACCTTC.

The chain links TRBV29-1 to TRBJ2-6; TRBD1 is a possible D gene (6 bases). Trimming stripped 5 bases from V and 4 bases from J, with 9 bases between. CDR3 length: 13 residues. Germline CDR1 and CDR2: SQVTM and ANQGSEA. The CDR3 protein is CSVQGPGANVLTF. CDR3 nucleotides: TGCAGCGTTCAGGGGCCCGGGGCCAACGTCCTGACTTTC.

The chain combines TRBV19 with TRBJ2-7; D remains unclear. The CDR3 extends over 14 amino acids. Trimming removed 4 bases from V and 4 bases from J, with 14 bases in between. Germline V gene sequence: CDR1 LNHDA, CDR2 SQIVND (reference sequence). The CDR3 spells CASSSSKHPYEQYF. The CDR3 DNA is TGTGCCAGTAGTAGCTCGAAGCATCCGTACGAGCAGTACTTC.

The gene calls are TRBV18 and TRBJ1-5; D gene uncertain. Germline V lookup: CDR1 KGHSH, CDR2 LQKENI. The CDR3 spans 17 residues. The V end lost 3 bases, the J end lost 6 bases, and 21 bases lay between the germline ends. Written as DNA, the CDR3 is TGTGCCAGCTCACCTCCTGCCGTAGGTCTTCTAACTCAGCCCCAGCATTTT. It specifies CASSPPAVGLLTQPQHF.

The CDR3 region is CASSPLSGSIYEQYF. The DNA for the CDR3 is TGTGCCAGCAGCCCCCTTAGCGGGAGTATCTACGAGCAGTACTTC. The rearrangement joins TRBV27 to TRBJ2-7; 9 bases are a match to TRBD2. CDR1 and CDR2 (germline): MNHEY, SMNVEV (reference sequence). The CDR3 runs to 15 residues. The J segment lost 3 bases and the V segment lost 6 bases, leaving 9 bases of the junction unmatched.

The CDR3 nucleotides read TGTGCCAGCAGTTACTCCAGCCGGGACAATTACAATGAGCAGTTCTTC. It is translated as CASSYSSRDNYNEQFF. This chain links TRBV6-5 with TRBJ2-1, with D maybe TRBD1 (6 bases). The germline V gene has CDR1 MNHEY and CDR2 SVGAGI. CDR3 length equals 16 residues. The V and J ends lost 0 bases and 4 bases respectively, with 13 bases between them.

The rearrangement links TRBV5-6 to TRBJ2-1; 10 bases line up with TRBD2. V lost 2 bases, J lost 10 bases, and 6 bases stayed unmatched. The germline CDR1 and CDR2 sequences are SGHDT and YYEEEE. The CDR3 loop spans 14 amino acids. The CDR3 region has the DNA TGTGCCAGCAGCTTTCTAGCGGGAGCTAACGAGCAGTTCTTC. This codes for CASSFLAGANEQFF.

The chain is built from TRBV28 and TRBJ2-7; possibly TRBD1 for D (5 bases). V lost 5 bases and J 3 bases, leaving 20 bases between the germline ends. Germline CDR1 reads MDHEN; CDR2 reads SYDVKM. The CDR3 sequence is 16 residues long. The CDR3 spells CASSQPQGYSNYEQYF. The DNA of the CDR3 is TGTGCCAGCAGTCAGCCCCAGGGTTACTCGAACTACGAGCAGTACTTC.

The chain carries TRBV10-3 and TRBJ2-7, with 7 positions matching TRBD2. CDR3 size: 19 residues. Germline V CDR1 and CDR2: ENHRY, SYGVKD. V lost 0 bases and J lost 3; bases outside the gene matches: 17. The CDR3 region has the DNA TGTGCCATCAGTGAGTCGCTCAGTCAGGGAGGGGCGCGGTTCTACGAGCAGTACTTC. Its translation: CAISESLSQGGARFYEQYF.

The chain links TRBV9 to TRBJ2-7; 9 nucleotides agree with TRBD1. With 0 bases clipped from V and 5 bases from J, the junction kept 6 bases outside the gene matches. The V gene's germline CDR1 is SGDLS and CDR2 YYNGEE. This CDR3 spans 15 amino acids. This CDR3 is CASSVGGQGWNEQYF. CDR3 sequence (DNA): TGTGCCAGCAGCGTAGGTGGACAGGGGTGGAACGAGCAGTACTTC.

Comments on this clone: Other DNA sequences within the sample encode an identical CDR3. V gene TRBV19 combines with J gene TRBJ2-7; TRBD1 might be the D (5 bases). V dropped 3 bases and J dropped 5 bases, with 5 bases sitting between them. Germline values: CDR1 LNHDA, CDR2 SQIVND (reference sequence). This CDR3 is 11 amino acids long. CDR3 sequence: CASSIRDEQYF. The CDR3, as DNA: TGTGCCAGTAGTATCAGGGACGAGCAGTACTTC.

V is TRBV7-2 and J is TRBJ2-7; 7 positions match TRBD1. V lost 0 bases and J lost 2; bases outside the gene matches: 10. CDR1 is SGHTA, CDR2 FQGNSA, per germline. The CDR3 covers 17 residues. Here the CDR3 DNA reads TGTGCCAGCAGCTTAGCATCCCCTCGACAGGGAGCCTACGAGCAGTACTTC. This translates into CASSLASPRQGAYEQYF.

The CDR3 coding sequence is TGTGCCAGCAGTTACTCGGGGACAGGGGTTCGGCAGCCCCAGCATTTT. This translates into CASSYSGTGVRQPQHF. The chain combines TRBV6-5 with TRBJ1-5; 10 positions agree with TRBD1. Germline V gene data show CDR1 as MNHEY and CDR2 as SVGAGI. The CDR3 loop spans 16 amino acids. After removal of 0 bases from V and 7 bases from J, the junction contained 6 bases not matched to a gene.

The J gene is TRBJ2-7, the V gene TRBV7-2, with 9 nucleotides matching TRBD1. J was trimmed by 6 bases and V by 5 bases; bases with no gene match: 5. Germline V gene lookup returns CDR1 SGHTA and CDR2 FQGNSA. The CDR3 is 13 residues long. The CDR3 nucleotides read TGTGCCAGCAGCCAGTGGACAGGGGCCGAGCAGTACTTC. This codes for CASSQWTGAEQYF.

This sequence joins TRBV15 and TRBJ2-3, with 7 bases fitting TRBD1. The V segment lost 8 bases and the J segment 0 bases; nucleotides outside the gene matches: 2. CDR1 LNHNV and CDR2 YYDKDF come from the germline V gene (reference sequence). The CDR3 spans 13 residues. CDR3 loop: CATSGQSTDTQYF. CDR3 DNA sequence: TGTGCCACCTCGGGACAGAGCACAGATACGCAGTATTTT.

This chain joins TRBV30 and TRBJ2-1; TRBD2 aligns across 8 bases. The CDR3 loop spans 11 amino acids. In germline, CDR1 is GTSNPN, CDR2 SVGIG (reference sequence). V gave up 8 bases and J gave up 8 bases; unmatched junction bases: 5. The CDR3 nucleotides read TGTGCCGTAGCGGGAAAGTATGAGCAGTTCTTC. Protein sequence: CAVAGKYEQFF.